The 8 T cell receptor beta chains presented below share a single source sample, sequenced in a study of cytomegalovirus exposure and HLA in healthy donors. The study ran its PCR with 60 Vbeta and 13 Jbeta primers. The method was immunoSEQ multiplex PCR; TCRdb's version includes in-frame clones alone and lacks a portion of them. The table shows some 170,000 clones, with over 80% occurring only once. The sample taken for sequencing was PBMCs. Source of these receptors: a middle-aged man in good health and CMV-seropositive.

The chain uses TRBV6-6 and TRBJ2-7; a weak D match, TRBD1 (6 bases). The CDR3 covers 14 residues. Trimming stripped 4 bases from V and 3 bases from J, with 13 bases between. From germline, CDR1 is MNHNY and CDR2 SVGAGI (reference sequence). CDR3 residues: CASSSRTDLYEQYF. CDR3 bases: TGTGCCAGCAGTTCCCGGACAGACCTCTACGAGCAGTACTTC.

The chain is built from TRBV5-6 and TRBJ2-5; tentatively, D is TRBD1 (6 bases). V shed 4 bases and J shed 5 bases, with 12 bases lying between them. This CDR3 is built from 13 residues. In germline, CDR1 is SGHDT, CDR2 YYEEEE. The CDR3 loop is CASSIQGPETQYF. The CDR3 DNA reads TGTGCCAGCAGCATACAGGGTCCTGAGACCCAGTACTTC.

For this clone: The same CDR3 arises from other DNA sequences in this sample as well. The chain combines TRBV5-1 with TRBJ2-7; the D gene is possibly TRBD1 (5 bases). Per the germline V gene, CDR1 is SGHRS and CDR2 is YFSETQ. The CDR3 covers 13 residues. The germline V and J ends were trimmed by 2 bases and 3 bases, with 9 bases remaining between them. CDR3 nucleotide sequence: TGCGCCAGCAGCTTCGCAGGGAACTACGAGCAGTACTTC. The encoded protein is CASSFAGNYEQYF.

The chain couples TRBV13 to TRBJ2-5; TRBD1 is a possible D gene (5 bases). Trimming took 5 bases from V and 2 from J, leaving 12 bases between them. Germline CDR1 is PRHDT and CDR2 is FYEKMQ (reference sequence). This CDR3 spans 14 amino acids. CDR3 protein: CASSTRQLQETQYF. In nucleotides, the CDR3 is TGTGCCAGCAGCACACGACAGCTTCAAGAGACCCAGTACTTC.

The chain employs TRBV9 and TRBJ2-2; D call uncertain. Germline V lookup: CDR1 SGDLS, CDR2 YYNGEE. V lost 4 bases to trimming and J lost 0 bases, with 16 bases between them. The CDR3 contains 17 residues. The CDR3 region has the DNA TGTGCCAGCAGCCACTCGTCTAGGCATGCGAACACCGGGGAGCTGTTTTTT. Translating gives CASSHSSRHANTGELFF.

The genes are TRBV4-3 and TRBJ1-6; TRBD1 matches 10 bases. Per the germline V gene, CDR1 is LGHNA and CDR2 is YSLEER. CDR3 length: 15 residues. V lost 3 bases to trimming and J lost 10 bases; unmatched junction nucleotides: 6. CDR3 nucleotides: TGCGCCAGCAGCCAGACCGGGACAGGGGAATCACCCCTCCACTTT. Amino acids: CASSQTGTGESPLHF.

The chain is built from TRBV25-1 and TRBJ1-5; possibly TRBD1 for D (6 bases). Germline CDR1 MGHDK, CDR2 SYGVNS. V lost 6 bases to trimming and J lost 0 bases, with 9 bases between them. This CDR3 has 14 residues. In DNA form, the CDR3 reads TGTGCCAGCAGGGGACACCTTAGCAATCAGCCCCAGCATTTT. Translated: CASRGHLSNQPQHF.

J is TRBJ1-2 and V is TRBV23-1, with D possibly TRBD1 on 5 matching bases. TRBV23-1 is an open reading frame, and its role is uncertain. The V and J ends lost 0 bases and 2 bases respectively, with 19 bases between them. The CDR3 loop spans 18 amino acids. The CDR3 sequence is CASSQSRAREDVNYGYTF. Here the CDR3 DNA reads TGCGCCAGCAGTCAATCTCGGGCCAGGGAGGATGTAAACTATGGCTACACCTTC.